This T cell receptor (beta chain) was sequenced in a study of control samples from healthy donors and cancer patients. TCRdb's table, derived via immunoSEQ multiplex PCR, lists solely in-frame clones and lacks some. The sample carries some 150,000 clones, roughly 89% recorded once. This CDR3 spans 17 amino acids. Germline CDR1 and CDR2: MGHRA and YSYEKL. V was cut by 1 base and J by 1 base, with 14 bases left in between. Sample: blood. The TCR comes from a woman aged 25 to 39 in good health. The chain recombines TRBV4-1 with TRBJ2-4, with a possible D match to TRBD2 (6 bases). The CDR3 sequence is CASSQAQSTRAKNIQYF. The CDR3 DNA reads as TGCGCCAGCAGCCAAGCTCAATCGACTAGGGCCAAAAACATTCAGTACTTC.